This T cell receptor beta chain was identified during a study of T-cell reconstitution after alpha-beta-depleted transplantation in children. Per germline, CDR1 SGHTA and CDR2 FQGNSA. With 2 bases clipped from V and 1 base from J, the junction kept 2 bases outside the gene matches. This CDR3 is built from 15 residues. Construction of the TCRbeta library involved unique molecular identifiers. TCRdb ran MiXCR on the PCR reads and lists one entry per CDR3 protein. This repertoire shows 200,000 to 250,000 distinct CDR3 sequences, over 9.5% found once; its top ten account for about 5.4%. The starting material was PBMCs from the stem cell graft donor, obtained from the stem cell graft. The receptor was derived from a human donor who donated a stem cell graft to a child with SCID. This chain joins TRBV7-2 and TRBJ2-3, with 8 bases matching TRBD1. CDR3 DNA: TGTGCCAGCAGCTTAAACAGGGGGGGCACAGATACGCAGTATTTT. It encodes CASSLNRGGTDTQYF.